Listed below are T cell receptor beta chains from one sample, sequenced in a study of blood T cell repertoires in COVID-19. Libraries were prepared by immunoSEQ multiplex PCR; TCRdb keeps only in-frame clonotypes and omits some of them. The sample shows about 210,000 clones, about four fifths of them seen only once. Input material: peripheral blood. The origin of the receptors is a woman aged 40-49 years with acute or convalescent COVID-19. Both conserved end residues are part of each CDR3. D genes are given only for firm matches.

J gene,D gene,CDR3 length,V gene,CDR3 protein
TRBJ1-2,TRBD1,15,TRBV30,CAWSAGQGRVYGYTF
TRBJ2-7,TRBD1,17,TRBV30,CAWRPWTGAIYSYEQYF
TRBJ2-7,TRBD2,17,TRBV7-9,CASSLAPGLAGTYEQYF
TRBJ1-1,TRBD1,15,TRBV6-1,CASSESGTANTEAFF
TRBJ1-4,TRBD1,12,TRBV5-1,CASSLGDRVLFF
TRBJ2-7,TRBD2,14,TRBV27,CASSLGLAGYEQYF
TRBJ2-7,TRBD2,14,TRBV5-6,CASSLPSGNYEQYF
TRBJ2-2,-,15,TRBV9,CASSVSGKGTGELFF
TRBJ1-2,TRBD1,15,TRBV6-4,CASSESQGTNYGYTF
TRBJ1-3,-,13,TRBV4-1,CASSQALGNTIYF
TRBJ1-2,TRBD1,15,TRBV2,CASSQTGDPNYGYTF
TRBJ1-4,-,15,TRBV15,CATSRDRGTNEKLFF
TRBJ2-1,TRBD1,16,TRBV19,CASSHPSGTGGNEQFF
TRBJ1-2,-,15,TRBV7-2,CASSLLPRDNYGYTF
TRBJ2-1,TRBD1,15,TRBV19,CASSTGQGAYNEQFF
TRBJ2-1,-,14,TRBV10-2,CASSGTTSYNEQFF
TRBJ2-7,-,15,TRBV27,CASSPEAGTSYEQYF
TRBJ1-1,-,14,TRBV6-2/TRBV6-3,CASSYSTQSTEAFF
TRBJ1-3,-,17,TRBV7-6,CASSLRPDRGPGNTIYF
TRBJ2-3,-,15,TRBV6-4,CASSDSGGAADTQYF
TRBJ2-1,TRBD2,15,TRBV7-9,CASSFGLADGHEQFF
TRBJ2-1,TRBD2,13,TRBV2,CASRGGRRDEQFF
TRBJ2-6,TRBD1,15,TRBV5-1,CASGQGDSGANVLTF
TRBJ2-7,TRBD2,16,TRBV19,CASSPLGLAASYEQYF
TRBJ2-5,-,11,TRBV29-1,CSGRTGSAQYF
TRBJ2-1,TRBD2,15,TRBV9,CASSVDSGGAREQFF
TRBJ2-7,TRBD1,16,TRBV11-2,CASSLVARGSGYEQYF
TRBJ2-1,TRBD2,15,TRBV3-1/TRBV3-2,CASSQGGSGYNEQFF
TRBJ1-2,-,14,TRBV5-1,CASSLAEGGYGYTF